This TCR beta chain was sequenced for a study of shared clonotypes between healthy human individuals. Study-level findings and limits: Relative to clonotypes present in all four donors, those not shared had lower generation probabilities. A handful of donors showed sharing of approximately 5% of naive CD4 clonotypes.

A CD45RA-negative memory subset and a CD45RA+ naive subset were separated from the CD4+ cells. With respect to this clone: Its matching antigen is unknown.

Measured with immunoSEQ multiplex PCR; TCRdb has only the in-frame clones, and not every one. The sample has about 2 million clones; about 95% are singletons. V was trimmed by 5 bases and J by 4 bases, leaving 14 bases between them. The CDR3 totals 14 residues. Per the germline V gene, CDR1 is GTSNPN and CDR2 is SVGIG (reference sequence). J is TRBJ2-2 and V is TRBV30; D perhaps matches TRBD2 (6 bases). Input material: naive CD4+ T cells sorted from blood. Subset noted: CD45RA+ positively selected. This clonotype was sampled from a man between 18 and 35 years old in good health. The CDR3 DNA follows: TGTGCCTGGCGATCTAGCGTAGGCACCGGGGAGCTGTTTTTT. Its protein is CAWRSSVGTGELFF.